The table lists the clone carrying this T cell receptor (beta chain) with a few counts. Method: immunoSEQ multiplex PCR; TCRdb's copy keeps in-frame clones and lacks some. The repertoire holds hundreds of thousands of clones, with approximately 90% as singletons. The sample belongs to a study of blood T cell repertoires in COVID-19. Participants came from under 30 US areas, aged about 18 to 89 years. Source material: PBMCs or T cells enriched from blood (not recorded which). The receptor was isolated from a young woman with acute COVID-19.

As DNA, the CDR3 is TGTGCCAGCAGTTTCGAGGGCTATCCTGGAAACACCATATATTTT. It is translated as CASSFEGYPGNTIYF. The chain couples TRBV28 to TRBJ1-3; D gene ambiguous. The CDR3 runs 15 residues. Germline loops: CDR1 MDHEN, CDR2 SYDVKM. Trimming stripped 3 bases from V and 2 bases from J, with 11 bases between. The full variable domain, in which reference TRBV28 and TRBJ1-3 provide the parts outside the CDR3, is DVKVTQSSRYLVKRTGEKVFLECVQDMDHENMFWYRQDPGLGLRLIYFSYDVKMKEKGDIPEGYSVSREKKERFSLILESASTNQTSMYLCASSFEGYPGNTIYFGEGSWLTVV.